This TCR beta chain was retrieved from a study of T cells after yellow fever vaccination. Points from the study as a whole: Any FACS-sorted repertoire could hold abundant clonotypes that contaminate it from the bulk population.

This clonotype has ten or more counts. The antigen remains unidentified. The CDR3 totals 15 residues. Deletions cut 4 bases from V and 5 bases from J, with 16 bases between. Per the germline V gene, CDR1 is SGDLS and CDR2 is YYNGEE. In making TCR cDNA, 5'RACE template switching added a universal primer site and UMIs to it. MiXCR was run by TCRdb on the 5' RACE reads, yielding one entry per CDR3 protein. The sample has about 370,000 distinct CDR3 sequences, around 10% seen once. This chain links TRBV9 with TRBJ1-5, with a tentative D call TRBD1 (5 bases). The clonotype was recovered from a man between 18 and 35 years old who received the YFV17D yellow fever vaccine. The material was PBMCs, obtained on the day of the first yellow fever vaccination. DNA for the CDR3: TGTGCCAGCAGCCAAGGAGGGGTTTGGCATCAGCCCCAGCATTTT. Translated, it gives CASSQGGVWHQPQHF.